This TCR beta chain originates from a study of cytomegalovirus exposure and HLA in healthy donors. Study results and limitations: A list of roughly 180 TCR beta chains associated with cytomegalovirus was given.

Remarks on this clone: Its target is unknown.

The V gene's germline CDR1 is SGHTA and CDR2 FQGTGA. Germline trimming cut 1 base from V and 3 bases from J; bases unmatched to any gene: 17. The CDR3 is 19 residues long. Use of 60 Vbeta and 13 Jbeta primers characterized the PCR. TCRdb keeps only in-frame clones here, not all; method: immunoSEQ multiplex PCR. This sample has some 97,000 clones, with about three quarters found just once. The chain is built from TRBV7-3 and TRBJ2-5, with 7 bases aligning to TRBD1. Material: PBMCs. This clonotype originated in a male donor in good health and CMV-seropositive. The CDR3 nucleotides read TGTGCCAGCAGCTTAATCTTGCAAGACCACGGGGACAGCGAAGAGACCCAGTACTTC. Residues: CASSLILQDHGDSEETQYF.